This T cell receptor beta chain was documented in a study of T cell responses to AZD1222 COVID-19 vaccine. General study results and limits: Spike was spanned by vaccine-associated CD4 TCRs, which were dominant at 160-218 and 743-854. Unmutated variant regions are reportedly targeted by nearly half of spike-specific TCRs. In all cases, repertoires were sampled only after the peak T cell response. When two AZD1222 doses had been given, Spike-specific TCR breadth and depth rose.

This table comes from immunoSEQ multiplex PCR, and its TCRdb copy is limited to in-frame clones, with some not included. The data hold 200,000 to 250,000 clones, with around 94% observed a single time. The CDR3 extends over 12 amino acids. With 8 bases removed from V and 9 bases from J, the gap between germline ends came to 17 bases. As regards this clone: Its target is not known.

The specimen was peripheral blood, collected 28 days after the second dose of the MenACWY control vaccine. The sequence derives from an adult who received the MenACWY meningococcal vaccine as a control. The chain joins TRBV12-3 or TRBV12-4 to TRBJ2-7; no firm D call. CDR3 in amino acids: CASSSEEWGQYF. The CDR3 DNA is TGTGCCAGCTCTTCAGAAGAGTGGGGGCAGTACTTC.